This T cell receptor beta chain was documented in a study of kidney transplant recipient with SARS-CoV-2 infection. This clonotype has a count of ten or more. TCRdb independently ran MiXCR on the reads; one entry per CDR3 protein. Of fewer than 250,000 distinct CDR3 sequences listed, around 26% were seen once; the top ten hold almost 7.5%. The TCR was taken from a male patient between 25 and 39 years old who had COVID-19 and was a kidney transplant recipient. Some of the T cells may derive from the graft donor. The specimen was a blood sample, collected at baseline and on roughly day 110 from a kidney transplant recipient.

Here the CDR3 DNA reads TGTGCCAGCAGGGAAGGGAAATCAGGTGGCTACACCTTC. Its translation: CASREGKSGGYTF. The V and J genes are TRBV6-5 and TRBJ1-2; no clear D gene. Germline values: CDR1 MNHEY, CDR2 SVGAGI. The CDR3 length is 13 residues. Between the trimmed V and J ends, which lost 6 bases and 7 bases, there was a span of 15 bases.